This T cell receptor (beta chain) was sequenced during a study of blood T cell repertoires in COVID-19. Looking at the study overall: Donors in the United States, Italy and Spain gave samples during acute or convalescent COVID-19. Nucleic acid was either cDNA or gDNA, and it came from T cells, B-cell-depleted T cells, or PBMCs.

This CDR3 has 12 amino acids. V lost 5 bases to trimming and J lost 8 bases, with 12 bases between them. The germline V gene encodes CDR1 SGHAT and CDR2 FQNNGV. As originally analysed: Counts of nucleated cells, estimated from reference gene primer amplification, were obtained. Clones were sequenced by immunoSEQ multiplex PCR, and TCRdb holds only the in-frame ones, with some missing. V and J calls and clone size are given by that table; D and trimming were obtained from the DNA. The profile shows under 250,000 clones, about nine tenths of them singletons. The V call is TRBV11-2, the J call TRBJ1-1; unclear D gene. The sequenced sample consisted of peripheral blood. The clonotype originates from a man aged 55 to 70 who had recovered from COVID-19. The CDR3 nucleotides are TGTGCCAGCAGCCCCCGGCCGCGGGAAGCTTTCTTT. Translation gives CASSPRPREAFF.